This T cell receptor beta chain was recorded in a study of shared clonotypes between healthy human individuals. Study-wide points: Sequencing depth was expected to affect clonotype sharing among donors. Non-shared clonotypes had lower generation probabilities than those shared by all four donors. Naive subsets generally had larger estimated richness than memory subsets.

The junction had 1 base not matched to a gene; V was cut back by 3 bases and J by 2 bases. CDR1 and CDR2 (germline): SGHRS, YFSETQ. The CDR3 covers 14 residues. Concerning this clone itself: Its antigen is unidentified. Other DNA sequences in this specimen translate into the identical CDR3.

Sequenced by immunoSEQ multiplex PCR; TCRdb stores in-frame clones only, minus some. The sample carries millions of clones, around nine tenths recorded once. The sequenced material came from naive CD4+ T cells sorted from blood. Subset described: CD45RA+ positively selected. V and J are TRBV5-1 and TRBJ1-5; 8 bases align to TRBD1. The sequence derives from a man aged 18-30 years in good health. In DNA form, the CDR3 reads TGCGCCAGCAGCTCGGGACAGGGCAATCAGCCCCAGCATTTT. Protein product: CASSSGQGNQPQHF.